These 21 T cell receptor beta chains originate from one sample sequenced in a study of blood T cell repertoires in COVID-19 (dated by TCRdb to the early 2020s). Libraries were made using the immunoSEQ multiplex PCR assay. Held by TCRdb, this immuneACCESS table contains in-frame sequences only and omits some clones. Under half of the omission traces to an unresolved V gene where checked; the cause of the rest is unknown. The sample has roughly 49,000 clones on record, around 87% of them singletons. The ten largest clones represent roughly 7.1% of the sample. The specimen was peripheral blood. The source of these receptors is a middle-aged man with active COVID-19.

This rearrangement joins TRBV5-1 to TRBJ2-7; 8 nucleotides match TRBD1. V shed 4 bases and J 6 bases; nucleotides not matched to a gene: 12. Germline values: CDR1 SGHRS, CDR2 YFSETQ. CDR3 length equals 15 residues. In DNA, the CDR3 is TGCGCCAGCAGCCCGGTTGGACAGGGCCCCCGCGAGCAGTACTTC. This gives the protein CASSPVGQGPREQYF. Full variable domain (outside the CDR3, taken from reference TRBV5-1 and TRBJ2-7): KAGVTQTPRYLIKTRGQQVTLSCSPISGHRSVSWYQQTPGQGLQFLFEYFSETQRNKGNFPGRFSGRQFSNSRSEMNVSTLELGDSALYLCASSPVGQGPREQYFGPGTRLTVT.

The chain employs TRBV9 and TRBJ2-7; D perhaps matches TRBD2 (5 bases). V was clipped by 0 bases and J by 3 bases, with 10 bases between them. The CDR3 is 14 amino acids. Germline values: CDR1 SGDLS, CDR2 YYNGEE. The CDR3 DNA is TGTGCCAGCAGCGTAGGCCATGGAGGCTACGAGCAGTACTTC. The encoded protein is CASSVGHGGYEQYF.

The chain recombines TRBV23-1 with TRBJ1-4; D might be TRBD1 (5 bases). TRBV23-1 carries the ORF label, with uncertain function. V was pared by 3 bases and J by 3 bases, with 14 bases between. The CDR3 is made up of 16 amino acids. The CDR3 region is CASSQTQGNPNEKLFF. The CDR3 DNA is TGCGCCAGCAGTCAGACTCAGGGCAATCCTAATGAAAAACTGTTTTTT.

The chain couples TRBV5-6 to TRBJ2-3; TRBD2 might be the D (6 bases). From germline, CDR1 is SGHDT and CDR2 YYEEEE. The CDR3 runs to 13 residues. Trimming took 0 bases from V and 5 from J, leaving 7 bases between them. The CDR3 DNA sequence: TGTGCCAGCAGCTTGGCGGGGGAAGATACGCAGTATTTT. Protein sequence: CASSLAGEDTQYF.

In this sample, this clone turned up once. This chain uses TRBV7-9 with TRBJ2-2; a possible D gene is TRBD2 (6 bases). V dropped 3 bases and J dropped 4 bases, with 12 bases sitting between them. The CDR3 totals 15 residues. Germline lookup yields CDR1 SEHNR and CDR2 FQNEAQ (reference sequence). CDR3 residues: CASSFEGRGTGELFF. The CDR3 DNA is TGTGCCAGCAGCTTTGAGGGGCGGGGCACCGGGGAGCTGTTTTTT. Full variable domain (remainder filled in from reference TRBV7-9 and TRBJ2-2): DTGVSQNPRHKITKRGQNVTFRCDPISEHNRLYWYRQTLGQGPEFLTYFQNEAQLEKSRLLSDRFSAERPKGSFSTLEIQRTEQGDSAMYLCASSFEGRGTGELFFGEGSRLTVL.

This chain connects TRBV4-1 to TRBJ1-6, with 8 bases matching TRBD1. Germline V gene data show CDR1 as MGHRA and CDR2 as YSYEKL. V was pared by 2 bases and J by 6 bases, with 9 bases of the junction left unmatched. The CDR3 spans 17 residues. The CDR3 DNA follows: TGCGCCAGCAGCCAACAACATCCGGGACAGGTTAATTCACCCCTCCACTTT. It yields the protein CASSQQHPGQVNSPLHF.

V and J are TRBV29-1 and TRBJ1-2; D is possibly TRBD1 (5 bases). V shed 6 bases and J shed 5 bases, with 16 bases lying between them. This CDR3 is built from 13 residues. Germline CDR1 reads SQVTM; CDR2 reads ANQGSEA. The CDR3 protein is CSVLLHDSYGYTF. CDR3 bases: TGCAGCGTCCTTTTACACGACAGTTATGGCTACACCTTC.

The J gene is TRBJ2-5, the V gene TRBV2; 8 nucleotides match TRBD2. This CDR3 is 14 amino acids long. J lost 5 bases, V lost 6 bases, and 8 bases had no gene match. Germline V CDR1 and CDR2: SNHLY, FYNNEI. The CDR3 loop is CASRVAGSGETQYF. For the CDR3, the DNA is TGTGCCAGCAGGGTAGCGGGATCTGGGGAGACCCAGTACTTC.

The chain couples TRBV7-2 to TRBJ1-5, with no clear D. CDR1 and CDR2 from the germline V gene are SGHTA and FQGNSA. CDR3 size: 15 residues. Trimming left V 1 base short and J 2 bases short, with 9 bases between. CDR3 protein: CASSLGWRGNQPQHF. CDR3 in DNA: TGTGCCAGCAGCTTAGGGTGGAGAGGCAATCAGCCCCAGCATTTT. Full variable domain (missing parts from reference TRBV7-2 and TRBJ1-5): GAGVSQSPSNKVTEKGKDVELRCDPISGHTALYWYRQSLGQGLEFLIYFQGNSAPDKSGLPSDRFSAERTGGSVSTLTIQRTQQEDSAVYLCASSLGWRGNQPQHFGDGTRLSIL.

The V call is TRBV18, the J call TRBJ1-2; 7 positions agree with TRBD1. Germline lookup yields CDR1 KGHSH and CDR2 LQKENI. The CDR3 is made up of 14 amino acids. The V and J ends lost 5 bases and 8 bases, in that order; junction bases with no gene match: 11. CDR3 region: CASSTSRDSHGYTF. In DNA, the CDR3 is TGTGCCAGCTCAACATCCCGGGACAGTCACGGCTACACCTTC.

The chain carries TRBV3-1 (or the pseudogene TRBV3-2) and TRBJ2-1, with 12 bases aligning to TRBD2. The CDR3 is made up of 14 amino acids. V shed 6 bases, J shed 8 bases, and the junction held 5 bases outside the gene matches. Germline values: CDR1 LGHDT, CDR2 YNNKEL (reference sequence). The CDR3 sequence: CASRTSGGAYEQFF. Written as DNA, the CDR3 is TGTGCCAGCAGGACTAGCGGGGGCGCTTATGAGCAGTTCTTC.

The CDR3 bases are TGCGCCAGCAGCTTGGTTGGAGGGATGACCCAAGAGACCCAGTACTTC. Protein: CASSLVGGMTQETQYF. The rearrangement links TRBV5-1 to TRBJ2-5; D might be TRBD2 (6 bases). Germline loops: CDR1 SGHRS, CDR2 YFSETQ. Trimming removed 0 bases at V and 1 base at J, with 13 bases between. The CDR3 runs to 16 residues. The complete variable domain, with remaining parts taken from reference TRBV5-1 and TRBJ2-5, reads KAGVTQTPRYLIKTRGQQVTLSCSPISGHRSVSWYQQTPGQGLQFLFEYFSETQRNKGNFPGRFSGRQFSNSRSEMNVSTLELGDSALYLCASSLVGGMTQETQYFGPGTRLLVL.

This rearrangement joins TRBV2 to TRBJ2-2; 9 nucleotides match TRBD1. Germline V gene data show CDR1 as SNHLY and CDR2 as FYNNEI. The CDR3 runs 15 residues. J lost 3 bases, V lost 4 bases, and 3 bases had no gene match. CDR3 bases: TGTGCCAGCAGTGTCAGGACAGGGGACACCGGGGAGCTGTTTTTT. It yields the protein CASSVRTGDTGELFF.

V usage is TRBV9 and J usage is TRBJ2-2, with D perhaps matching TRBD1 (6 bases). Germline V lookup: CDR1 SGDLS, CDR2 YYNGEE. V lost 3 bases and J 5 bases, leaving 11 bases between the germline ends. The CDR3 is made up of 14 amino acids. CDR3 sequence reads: CASSGHGQTGELFF. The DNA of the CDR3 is TGTGCCAGCAGCGGCCACGGACAGACCGGGGAGCTGTTTTTT.

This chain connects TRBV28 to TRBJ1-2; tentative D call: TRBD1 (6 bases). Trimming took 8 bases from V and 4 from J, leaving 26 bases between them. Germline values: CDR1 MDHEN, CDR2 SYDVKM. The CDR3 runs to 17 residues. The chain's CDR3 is CASGSGGLPAQSYGYTF. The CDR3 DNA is TGTGCCAGCGGGAGTGGGGGCCTCCCCGCGCAGTCCTATGGCTACACCTTC.

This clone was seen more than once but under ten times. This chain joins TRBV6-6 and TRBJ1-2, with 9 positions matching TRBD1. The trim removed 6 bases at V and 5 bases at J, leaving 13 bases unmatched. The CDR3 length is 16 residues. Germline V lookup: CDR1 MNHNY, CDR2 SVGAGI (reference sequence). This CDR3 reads CASSQPGQGVWYGYTF. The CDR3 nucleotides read TGTGCCAGCAGCCAACCGGGACAGGGCGTATGGTATGGCTACACCTTC.

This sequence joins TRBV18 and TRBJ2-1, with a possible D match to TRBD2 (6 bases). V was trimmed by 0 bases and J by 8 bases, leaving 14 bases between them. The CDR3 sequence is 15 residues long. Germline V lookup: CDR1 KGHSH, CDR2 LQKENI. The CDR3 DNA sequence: TGTGCCAGCTCACCACCTTCCCGGGGGACGGATGAGCAGTTCTTC. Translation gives CASSPPSRGTDEQFF.

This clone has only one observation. In DNA form, the CDR3 reads TGTGCCGCAACAGGGAACCTCAATCAGCCCCAGCATTTT. It translates to CAATGNLNQPQHF. The V and J genes are TRBV2 and TRBJ1-5, with a tentative D call TRBD1 (6 bases). V shed 11 bases and J shed 3 bases, with 14 bases lying between them. CDR1 and CDR2 from the germline V gene are SNHLY and FYNNEI. The CDR3 runs to 13 residues.

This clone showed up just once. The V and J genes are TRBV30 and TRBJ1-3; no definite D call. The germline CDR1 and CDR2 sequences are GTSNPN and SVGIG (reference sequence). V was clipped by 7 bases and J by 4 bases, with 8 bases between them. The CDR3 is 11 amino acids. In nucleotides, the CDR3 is TGTGCCTACAAACCGGGAAACACCATATATTTT. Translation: CAYKPGNTIYF. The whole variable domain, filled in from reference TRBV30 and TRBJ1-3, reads SQTIHQWPATLVQPVGSPLSLECTVEGTSNPNLYWYRQAAGRGLQLLFYSVGIGQISSEVPQNLSASRPQDRQFILSSKKLLLSDSGFYLCAYKPGNTIYFGEGSWLTVV.

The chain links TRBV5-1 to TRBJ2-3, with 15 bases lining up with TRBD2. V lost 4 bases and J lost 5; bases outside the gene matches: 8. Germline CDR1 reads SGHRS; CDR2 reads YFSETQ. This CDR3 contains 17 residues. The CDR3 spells CASSQGLAGGPGDTQYF. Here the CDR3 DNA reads TGCGCCAGCAGCCAAGGACTAGCGGGAGGGCCGGGAGATACGCAGTATTTT.

For the CDR3, the DNA is TGTGCCAGTAGCCGGTTCTATGGCTACACCTTC. The encoded protein is CASSRFYGYTF. The gene calls are TRBV19 and TRBJ1-2, with D unresolved. CDR1 is LNHDA and CDR2 is SQIVND in the germline V gene (reference sequence). V dropped 6 bases and J dropped 4 bases, with 6 bases sitting between them. The length of the CDR3 is 11 residues.